This T cell receptor (beta chain) was identified during a study of blood T cells in healthy people across ages. Looking at the study overall: Capturing about one barcoded beta molecule per two T cells was achieved by template switching.

The authors ran a second PCR of roughly 7 to 11 cycles using a sample-barcoded 5' primer and a J-beta primer mix. Each cDNA was tagged by a template-switch adaptor containing 12 random nucleotides. MiXCR, run by TCRdb on the 5' RACE reads, gives a single entry per CDR3 protein. Of around 2 million distinct CDR3 sequences listed, around 40% are singletons. Broader study findings: Roughly linear declines in TCR beta diversity per million T cells occurred with age.

The germline CDR1 and CDR2 sequences are SNHLY and FYNNEI. The trim removed 5 bases at V and 5 bases at J, leaving 8 bases unmatched. The CDR3 sequence is 14 residues long. As for this clonotype: Its antigen is as yet unknown.

Sequenced input: blood. The V gene is TRBV2, the J gene TRBJ2-7; 8 bases align to TRBD1. The sequence came from a human donor in good health. Written as DNA, the CDR3 is TGTGCCAGCAGTCAGACAGGGGCTTACGACGAGCAGTACTTC. Its protein product is CASSQTGAYDEQYF.